One sample yielded the 20 T cell receptor beta chains listed below, sequenced in a study of beta chain features in type 1 diabetes. Expressed TCRB transcripts were sequenced after all isolated RNA was converted to cDNA. Assay used: immunoSEQ multiplex PCR; TCRdb lists only in-frame clones, some missing. Here the sample spans fewer than 200,000 clones, less than 15% being singletons. Material: central memory CD4+ T cells from blood. These receptors were obtained from a woman between 18 and 29 years old in good health.

The chain uses TRBV10-3 and TRBJ2-3, with D possibly being TRBD2 (5 bases). The CDR3 has 12 amino acids. Deletions cut 10 bases from V and 1 base from J, with 9 bases between. The V gene's germline CDR1 is ENHRY and CDR2 SYGVKD. The CDR3 protein is CATGAGTDTQYF. The DNA for the CDR3 is TGTGCCACCGGAGCGGGCACAGATACGCAGTATTTT.

This clone was found a few times. The chain recombines TRBV5-6 with TRBJ1-1; 10 nucleotides agree with TRBD1. Losses at the gene ends were 4 bases for V and 2 bases for J; bases not matched to a gene: 5. Per germline, CDR1 SGHDT and CDR2 YYEEEE. The CDR3 length is 15 residues. DNA of the CDR3: TGTGCCAGCAGCCCTGACAGGGGGCGAAACACTGAAGCTTTCTTT. This translates into CASSPDRGRNTEAFF.

This chain joins TRBV5-4 and TRBJ2-3, with 7 nucleotides matching TRBD2. V shed 4 bases and J 4 bases; nucleotides not matched to a gene: 15. This CDR3 is built from 17 residues. Germline V lookup: CDR1 SGHNT, CDR2 YYREEE (reference sequence). The CDR3 nucleotides are TGTGCCAGCAGCCGCCGCGTGATGGCGGGGAGGGCAGATACGCAGTATTTT. Its protein is CASSRRVMAGRADTQYF.

This clone has just a few counts. The V gene is TRBV11-2, the J gene TRBJ2-1; 13 bases are a match to TRBD2. CDR3 length: 16 residues. From germline, CDR1 is SGHAT and CDR2 FQNNGV. The trim removed 6 bases at V and 6 bases at J, leaving 8 bases unmatched. The CDR3 nucleotides are TGTGCCAGCAGTAGTACTAGCGGGAGGGCCAGCAATGAGCAGTTCTTC. It encodes CASSSTSGRASNEQFF.

There are a few counts of this clone. This chain connects TRBV5-1 to TRBJ2-7, with D perhaps matching TRBD2 (6 bases). Between the trimmed V and J ends, which lost 4 bases and 0 bases, there was a span of 8 bases. The V gene's germline CDR1 is SGHRS and CDR2 YFSETQ. This CDR3 comprises 13 residues. The CDR3: CASSPGDSYEQYF. CDR3 DNA: TGCGCCAGCAGCCCGGGGGACTCCTACGAGCAGTACTTC. Based on the CDR3 plus reference TRBV5-1 and TRBJ2-7, the full variable domain is KAGVTQTPRYLIKTRGQQVTLSCSPISGHRSVSWYQQTPGQGLQFLFEYFSETQRNKGNFPGRFSGRQFSNSRSEMNVSTLELGDSALYLCASSPGDSYEQYFGPGTRLTVT.

This clone was counted only a few times. This chain joins TRBV10-3 and TRBJ1-2, with 7 bases aligning to TRBD1. V lost 3 bases and J lost 8; bases outside the gene matches: 15. The CDR3 is made up of 16 amino acids. Germline CDR1 ENHRY, CDR2 SYGVKD. The CDR3 nucleotides are TGTGCCATCAGTGATGCTTTGGAGGGGGCTCTCGTAGGCTACACCTTC. This sequence encodes CAISDALEGALVGYTF.

The chain recombines TRBV7-2 with TRBJ2-5; possibly TRBD2 for D (5 bases). V lost 4 bases and J lost 5, with 14 bases in between. This CDR3 is 14 amino acids long. Germline lookup yields CDR1 SGHTA and CDR2 FQGNSA. Here the CDR3 reads CASSSFREYETQYF. The CDR3 DNA reads as TGTGCCAGCAGCTCCTTTAGGGAGTATGAGACCCAGTACTTC.

This clone was detected only a few times. The CDR3 spells CASSPGARSADTQYF. In DNA, the CDR3 is TGTGCCAGCAGCCCAGGGGCCAGATCGGCAGATACGCAGTATTTT. The chain recombines TRBV11-2 with TRBJ2-3, with a weak D call TRBD1 (6 bases). The CDR3 has 15 residues. V lost 5 bases and J lost 4, with 16 bases in between. From germline, CDR1 is SGHAT and CDR2 FQNNGV.

The chain carries TRBV15 and TRBJ2-1; 8 bases are a match to TRBD1. CDR3 length equals 15 residues. The germline CDR1 and CDR2 sequences are LNHNV and YYDKDF (reference sequence). With 3 bases clipped from V and 9 bases from J, the junction kept 10 bases outside the gene matches. The CDR3 sequence: CATSSLTGDRSEQFF. CDR3 nucleotides: TGTGCCACCAGCAGCCTGACAGGGGATCGTAGTGAGCAGTTCTTC.

In this sample, this clone turned up a few times. In DNA, the CDR3 is TGCAGCGCTGGGAAACGGACTAGCGGTTACAATGAGCAGTTCTTC. Protein: CSAGKRTSGYNEQFF. The V and J genes are TRBV29-1 and TRBJ2-1, with 10 bases that match TRBD2. The junction had 10 bases not matched to a gene; V was cut back by 7 bases and J by 4 bases. The CDR3 consists of 15 residues. CDR1 is SQVTM, CDR2 ANQGSEA, per germline.

CDR3: CAWSGPGAASNYGYTF. As DNA, the CDR3 is TGTGCCTGGAGTGGCCCAGGGGCAGCTTCTAACTATGGCTACACCTTC. The gene calls are TRBV30 and TRBJ1-2; D may be TRBD1 (6 bases). Trimming removed 1 base at V and 0 bases at J, with 15 bases between. The CDR3 contains 16 residues. CDR1 and CDR2 (germline): GTSNPN, SVGIG (reference sequence). Drawing the rest from reference TRBV30 and TRBJ1-2, the complete variable domain is SQTIHQWPATLVQPVGSPLSLECTVEGTSNPNLYWYRQAAGRGLQLLFYSVGIGQISSEVPQNLSASRPQDRQFILSSKKLLLSDSGFYLCAWSGPGAASNYGYTFGSGTRLTVV.

This clone has a handful of counts. This rearrangement joins TRBV11-3 to TRBJ2-7; maybe TRBD1 (6 bases). Looked up from germline, CDR1 is SGHNT and CDR2 is YENEEA. The CDR3 is 15 amino acids. V lost 2 bases and J 6 bases, leaving 17 bases between the germline ends. CDR3 amino acids: CASSLLHQGGTEQYF. The DNA for the CDR3 is TGTGCCAGCAGCTTACTTCACCAAGGGGGTACCGAGCAGTACTTC.

This clone was picked up a small number of times. The J gene is TRBJ1-2, the V gene TRBV28; 10 bases align to TRBD1. CDR3 length: 15 amino acids. Looked up from germline, CDR1 is MDHEN and CDR2 is SYDVKM. J gave up 2 bases and V 4 bases, and 4 bases lay outside the gene matches. In DNA, the CDR3 is TGTGCCAGCAGTTGGGGGACAGGGGAAAACTATGGCTACACCTTC. Protein sequence: CASSWGTGENYGYTF.

This clone has just a few counts. This chain uses TRBV2 with TRBJ2-7; TRBD2 matches at 11 bases. The CDR3 runs to 15 residues. V gave up 5 bases and J gave up 6 bases; unmatched junction bases: 9. CDR1 and CDR2 (germline): SNHLY, FYNNEI. CDR3 region: CASSPPSGRSGEQYF. The DNA of the CDR3 is TGTGCCAGCAGTCCGCCTAGCGGGAGGTCGGGCGAGCAGTACTTC.

This clone occurred a few times. In DNA form, the CDR3 reads TGTGCCTGGAGTCCGGGGGGCTATGGCTACACCTTC. Protein: CAWSPGGYGYTF. The rearrangement uses TRBV30 and TRBJ1-2, with D perhaps matching TRBD1 (5 bases). V was shortened by 2 bases and J by 4 bases, with 8 bases between the two germline ends. Germline V CDR1 and CDR2: GTSNPN, SVGIG (reference sequence). The CDR3 totals 12 residues.

The table lists this clone with a few counts. The chain combines TRBV29-1 with TRBJ2-4, with unresolved D. Germline CDR1 and CDR2: SQVTM and ANQGSEA. With 0 bases removed from V and 0 bases from J, the gap between germline ends came to 12 bases. The CDR3 totals 16 residues. This chain's CDR3 is CSVEDHQFLAKNIQYF. The CDR3 DNA reads as TGCAGCGTTGAAGATCATCAGTTTCTAGCCAAAAACATTCAGTACTTC.

The V call is TRBV7-2, the J call TRBJ1-2, with D possibly TRBD1 on 5 matching bases. Trimming took 5 bases from V and 8 from J, leaving 18 bases between them. This CDR3 spans 14 amino acids. Germline values: CDR1 SGHTA, CDR2 FQGNSA. CDR3 loop: CASSGGRGIGGYTF. CDR3 DNA: TGTGCCAGCAGCGGTGGACGGGGGATTGGAGGCTACACCTTC.

A few counts support this clone. The CDR3: CASRVGGARGGELFF. The DNA for the CDR3 is TGTGCCAGTCGAGTCGGTGGGGCGCGAGGTGGGGAGCTGTTTTTT. V is TRBV19 and J is TRBJ2-2; a weak D match, TRBD1 (5 bases). From germline, CDR1 is LNHDA and CDR2 SQIVND (reference sequence). The CDR3 is made up of 15 amino acids. Trimming took off 8 bases at V and 8 bases at J, with 21 bases between the two ends.

The chain links TRBV30 to TRBJ2-5; D remains unclear. This CDR3 spans 14 amino acids. The V gene lost 2 bases and the J gene lost 6 bases, with 16 bases spanning the gap. Per germline, CDR1 GTSNPN and CDR2 SVGIG (reference sequence). The CDR3 region is CAWSPLYLAKTQYF. The CDR3 DNA sequence: TGTGCCTGGAGTCCCCTATACCTTGCGAAGACCCAGTACTTC. Looking up the rest from reference TRBV30 and TRBJ2-5 gives the full variable domain: SQTIHQWPATLVQPVGSPLSLECTVEGTSNPNLYWYRQAAGRGLQLLFYSVGIGQISSEVPQNLSASRPQDRQFILSSKKLLLSDSGFYLCAWSPLYLAKTQYFGPGTRLLVL.

V usage is TRBV7-2 and J usage is TRBJ1-5; D is undetermined. The germline V gene has CDR1 SGHTA and CDR2 FQGNSA. This CDR3 spans 13 amino acids. V was pared by 5 bases and J by 6 bases, with 11 bases between. Here the CDR3 reads CASSLERIQPQHF. The DNA for the CDR3 is TGTGCCAGCAGCCTAGAGCGTATTCAGCCCCAGCATTTT.